This T cell receptor (beta chain) was sequenced during a study of regulatory T cells in long-lasting Graves disease. Study as a whole: Patients with persistent Graves' disease had over 5 years of antithyroid drugs and persistent TSH receptor antibodies. General study findings and limits: TCR diversity was lower in persistent Graves' patients (versus newly diagnosed ones).

Noted time point: persistent/refractory GD, antithyroid drugs over 5 years with positive TRAb. Making the TCR library involved RNA that had been extracted from PBMCs. Graves' disease diagnosis was established per American Thyroid Association guidelines. CDR3-region Arm-PCR and iRepertoire HTBI primers produced the TCR beta libraries. TCRdb itself ran the multiplex PCR reads through MiXCR, one entry per CDR3 protein. The data show fewer than 550,000 distinct CDR3 sequences, about a fifth seen once. This CDR3 is 15 amino acids long. J gave up 4 bases and V 5 bases, and 5 bases lay outside the gene matches. Germline CDR1 reads SGHRS; CDR2 reads YFSETQ. For this clonotype: Its antigen remains unidentified.

This specimen was peripheral blood mononuclear cells (PBMCs), taken when the disease was refractory, from a patient treated with antithyroid drugs. The chain is built from TRBV5-1 and TRBJ2-5; TRBD2 agrees at 13 bases. The receptor was derived from a female donor with Graves disease. The CDR3 is CASSDGLAGVETQYF. The CDR3, as DNA: TGCGCCAGCAGTGACGGACTAGCGGGAGTAGAGACCCAGTACTTC.